A single TCR beta chain is shown here with its context. What it binds is not known. The CDR3 runs 11 residues. CDR1 is DFQATT and CDR2 is SNEGSKA in the germline V gene (reference sequence). Sequencing used immunoSEQ multiplex PCR; TCRdb keeps in-frame clones, though not all of them. The sample lists about 58,000 clones; 82% were seen once. Autoimmune disease history or systemic immunosuppression disqualified patients. These data come from a study of OX40 agonist ivuxolimab in advanced cancers. Study outcomes and limitations: No determination was made of the antigen specificity of the expanded peripheral T cells. Among the lowest peripheral clonal expansion occurred in 0.1-3.0 mg/kg partial responders. CD4+ and CD8+ T cells in blood underwent clonal expansion by week 6 at 0.1 to 3.0 mg/kg.

The gene calls are TRBV20-1 and TRBJ2-1, with 7 nucleotides matching TRBD2. Sequencing was performed on CD4+ or CD8+ T cells sorted from blood, taken in a trial of the OX40 agonist ivuxolimab. The receptor was derived from an adult with an advanced solid tumor such as melanoma, head and neck, liver or kidney cancer. The CDR3 here is CSCAGGSEQFF. CDR3 coding DNA: TGCAGCTGTGCTGGCGGGAGCGAGCAGTTCTTC.